These T cell receptor beta chains were read from a single sample in a study of blood T cell repertoires in COVID-19. The data were produced by immunoSEQ multiplex PCR, yet TCRdb's version contains in-frame clones alone and is incomplete. This repertoire shows 250,000 to 300,000 clones, roughly 86% found once; its top ten account for 2.5% to 3%. Sequencing used PBMCs or T cells enriched from blood (not recorded which). The receptors were sampled from a woman between 50 and 59 years old who had been exposed to COVID-19. Each CDR3 is given with its conserved first and last residue. Clone size is not always given. Where it is, it says once, few, many or a class for expanded clones.

v_call	clone_size	j_call	cdr3_aa
TRBV5-1	once	TRBJ1-2	CASSIRGASGYTF
TRBV7-8	-	TRBJ2-7	CASSFTGESHEQYF
TRBV5-6	-	TRBJ2-5	CASSSVRTSGGTGVETQYF
TRBV10-3	-	TRBJ2-7	CAISRVGTYEQYF
TRBV5-1	-	TRBJ1-2	CASSQTGGNGYTF
TRBV5-6	-	TRBJ2-2	CASSPDRGLTGELFF
TRBV5-4	-	TRBJ2-2	CASSSTFGGAYGTGELFF
TRBV5-1	-	TRBJ1-2	CASRAGLSGNYGYTF
TRBV7-8	-	TRBJ2-3	CASRQGHTDTQYF
TRBV10-3	-	TRBJ1-3	CATTGGPGNTIYF
TRBV11-1	-	TRBJ2-5	CASSPGTNQETQYF
TRBV5-6	-	TRBJ2-3	CASSLQGAADTQYF
TRBV19	-	TRBJ2-7	CASSIGHSYEQYF
TRBV18	-	TRBJ2-1	CASSPPRGGSYNEQFF
TRBV2	-	TRBJ2-3	CASSGVDTQYF
TRBV5-8	-	TRBJ2-7	CASSLDRGEQYF
TRBV10-3	-	TRBJ2-2	CAISESVVAGVNTGELFF
TRBV19	-	TRBJ1-3	CASDIPNSGNTIYF
TRBV5-5	-	TRBJ2-7	CASSLPGTETYEQYF
TRBV11-2	-	TRBJ2-2	CASSVTPNSGELFF
TRBV6-1	-	TRBJ2-3	CASSEITATDTQYF
TRBV11-2	once	TRBJ1-1	CASSFPGRVTEAFF
TRBV30	-	TRBJ2-5	CAWSRREQETQYF
TRBV7-6	-	TRBJ1-3	CASSLTPGQGLSGNTIYF
TRBV4-1	few	TRBJ1-5	CASSQGVQSNQPQHF
TRBV4-1	-	TRBJ1-1	CASSQLQGTTEAFF
TRBV4-1	-	TRBJ2-1	CASSQRQGAPNEQFF
TRBV6-5	-	TRBJ2-7	CASRDRGLSEQYF
TRBV3-1/TRBV3-2	once	TRBJ2-5	CASSQELAQETQYF
TRBV24-1	few	TRBJ1-2	CATSDSRGFAYGYTF
TRBV30	-	TRBJ1-2	CAWSFQANYGYTF
TRBV27	-	TRBJ2-7	CASKSGTGAYEQYF
TRBV11-2	once	TRBJ1-2	CASSSTEQTRGRYGYTF
TRBV6-5	-	TRBJ1-1	CASRPRGGNTEAFF
TRBV30	-	TRBJ1-1	CAWSSGIMNTEAFF
TRBV19	-	TRBJ1-1	CASSDSRWPVNTEAFF
TRBV29-1	-	TRBJ1-1	CSVRTGGLTEAFF
TRBV2	-	TRBJ2-7	CASGGQGSSYEQYF
TRBV4-2	-	TRBJ2-3	CASSQGVSSAGSTDTQYF
TRBV2	-	TRBJ1-3	CASSEGGGIGNTIYF
TRBV7-9	-	TRBJ2-7	CASSRGTGASYEQYF
TRBV28	few	TRBJ2-7	CASSSVNYEQYF
TRBV24-1	-	TRBJ2-5	CATSDPGLIQETQYF
TRBV7-6	-	TRBJ1-6	CASSPGVGGASYNSPLHF
TRBV5-1	-	TRBJ2-7	CASRWDNYEQYF
TRBV18	once	TRBJ1-5	CASSPDRNQPQHF
TRBV14	-	TRBJ2-7	CASSPYVGQAQEQYF
TRBV5-1	-	TRBJ2-1	CASSLVSGGASTNEQFF
TRBV5-8	-	TRBJ1-2	CASSYVGSSNYGYTF